A selection of T cell receptor beta chains follows, all from one sample in a study of blood T cell repertoires in COVID-19. Measured with immunoSEQ multiplex PCR; TCRdb has only the in-frame clones, and not every one. The repertoire consists of about 260,000 clones, with 84% occurring once and the leading ten covering roughly 1.4%. The sample comprised peripheral blood. These receptors came from a woman aged 40 to 49 who had recovered from COVID-19. The CDR3 runs from the conserved cysteine through the conserved F or W. The D gene is left open where the match is weak. Clone size is stated in some rows and not others, as once, few, many or a class when expanded.

v_gene: TRBV30; abundance: -; d_gene: TRBD1; j_gene: TRBJ2-2; CDR3aa: CAWNYGTGENTGELFF; CDR3nt: TGTGCCTGGAACTACGGGACAGGGGAGAACACCGGGGAGCTGTTTTTT
v_gene: TRBV9; abundance: -; d_gene: TRBD1; j_gene: TRBJ2-7; CDR3aa: CASSAGTGGIYEQYF; CDR3nt: TGTGCCAGCAGCGCTGGGACAGGGGGTATCTACGAGCAGTACTTC
v_gene: TRBV2; abundance: -; d_gene: -; j_gene: TRBJ1-1; CDR3aa: CASSRENTEAFF; CDR3nt: TGTGCCAGCAGCCGAGAGAACACTGAAGCTTTCTTT
v_gene: TRBV4-2; abundance: few; d_gene: -; j_gene: TRBJ1-5; CDR3aa: CASSQVQDGSQPQHF; CDR3nt: TGTGCCAGCAGCCAAGTTCAGGATGGGTCTCAGCCCCAGCATTTT
v_gene: TRBV2; abundance: many; d_gene: TRBD1; j_gene: TRBJ1-5; CDR3aa: CASSYQTGGNQPQHF; CDR3nt: TGTGCCAGCAGTTACCAGACAGGGGGCAATCAGCCCCAGCATTTT
v_gene: TRBV29-1; abundance: once; d_gene: -; j_gene: TRBJ2-7; CDR3aa: CSAAGFPNYEQYF; CDR3nt: TGCAGCGCCGCGGGGTTTCCAAATTACGAGCAGTACTTC
v_gene: TRBV19; abundance: -; d_gene: -; j_gene: TRBJ2-3; CDR3aa: CASSMGVTDTQYF; CDR3nt: TGTGCCAGTAGTATGGGAGTAACAGATACGCAGTATTTT
v_gene: TRBV9; abundance: -; d_gene: -; j_gene: TRBJ1-1; CDR3aa: CASSVGGSEAFF; CDR3nt: TGTGCCAGCAGCGTAGGTGGCTCTGAAGCTTTCTTT
v_gene: TRBV5-8; abundance: -; d_gene: -; j_gene: TRBJ1-5; CDR3aa: CASSWEGNQPQHF; CDR3nt: TGTGCCAGCAGCTGGGAGGGCAATCAGCCCCAGCATTTT
v_gene: TRBV28; abundance: -; d_gene: -; j_gene: TRBJ1-1; CDR3aa: CASSPPQLNTEAFF; CDR3nt: TGTGCCAGCAGCCCTCCCCAGTTGAACACTGAAGCTTTCTTT
v_gene: TRBV6-4; abundance: once; d_gene: TRBD1; j_gene: TRBJ2-3; CDR3aa: CASSSGTGADTQYF; CDR3nt: TGTGCCAGCAGCTCCGGGACAGGGGCAGATACGCAGTATTTT
v_gene: TRBV2; abundance: few; d_gene: -; j_gene: TRBJ1-5; CDR3aa: CASRATGRDQPQHF; CDR3nt: TGTGCCAGCAGGGCTACAGGGAGGGATCAGCCCCAGCATTTT
v_gene: TRBV19; abundance: -; d_gene: TRBD1; j_gene: TRBJ1-6; CDR3aa: CASQDRGLSYNSPLHF; CDR3nt: TGTGCCTCCCAGGACAGGGGGCTTTCCTATAATTCACCCCTCCACTTT
v_gene: TRBV5-1; abundance: -; d_gene: -; j_gene: TRBJ2-1; CDR3aa: CASSTSGVQNEQFF; CDR3nt: TGCGCCAGCAGCACCTCCGGGGTACAAAATGAGCAGTTCTTC
v_gene: TRBV18; abundance: -; d_gene: -; j_gene: TRBJ2-1; CDR3aa: CASSQTTYNEQFF; CDR3nt: TGTGCCAGCTCTCAGACTACTTACAATGAGCAGTTCTTC
v_gene: TRBV28; abundance: -; d_gene: -; j_gene: TRBJ1-1; CDR3aa: CASSPGSDTEAFF; CDR3nt: TGTGCCAGCAGTCCAGGGTCTGACACTGAAGCTTTCTTT
v_gene: TRBV2; abundance: -; d_gene: TRBD1; j_gene: TRBJ2-2; CDR3aa: CASGRGTGETGELFF; CDR3nt: TGTGCCAGCGGGCGCGGGACAGGGGAGACCGGGGAGCTGTTTTTT
v_gene: TRBV12-5; abundance: -; d_gene: -; j_gene: TRBJ2-1; CDR3aa: CASGLSVAVDNYNEQFF; CDR3nt: TGTGCTAGTGGTTTGTCGGTAGCCGTAGATAACTACAATGAGCAGTTCTTC
v_gene: TRBV18; abundance: -; d_gene: -; j_gene: TRBJ2-7; CDR3aa: CASSPAGSYEQYF; CDR3nt: TGTGCCAGCTCACCTGCAGGATCCTACGAGCAGTACTTC
v_gene: TRBV27; abundance: -; d_gene: -; j_gene: TRBJ2-7; CDR3aa: CASSLGDTRVNEQYF; CDR3nt: TGTGCCAGCAGTTTAGGGGATACCAGGGTCAACGAGCAGTACTTC
v_gene: TRBV28; abundance: -; d_gene: TRBD1; j_gene: TRBJ1-6; CDR3aa: CASSFGPEDRVVSPLHF; CDR3nt: TGTGCCAGCAGTTTCGGACCCGAGGACAGGGTTGTATCACCCCTCCACTTT
v_gene: TRBV6-5; abundance: -; d_gene: TRBD1; j_gene: TRBJ1-1; CDR3aa: CASSSGQAGNTEAFF; CDR3nt: TGTGCCAGCAGTTCAGGACAGGCGGGGAACACTGAAGCTTTCTTT
v_gene: TRBV19; abundance: -; d_gene: -; j_gene: TRBJ2-1; CDR3aa: CASRTAKSSYNEQFF; CDR3nt: TGTGCCAGTAGGACTGCAAAGAGCTCCTACAATGAGCAGTTCTTC
v_gene: TRBV2; abundance: -; d_gene: -; j_gene: TRBJ1-1; CDR3aa: CASTRAVTNEAFF; CDR3nt: TGTGCCAGCACCAGAGCCGTTACTAATGAAGCTTTCTTT
v_gene: TRBV6-5; abundance: -; d_gene: -; j_gene: TRBJ1-6; CDR3aa: CASNIPGEGSPLHF; CDR3nt: TGTGCCAGCAATATACCAGGGGAGGGATCACCCCTCCACTTT
v_gene: TRBV30; abundance: -; d_gene: -; j_gene: TRBJ1-2; CDR3aa: CAWRESGLGYTF; CDR3nt: TGTGCCTGGAGGGAATCAGGGCTGGGCTACACCTTC
v_gene: TRBV5-8; abundance: -; d_gene: TRBD1; j_gene: TRBJ1-2; CDR3aa: CASSLGDRGYGYTF; CDR3nt: TGTGCCAGCAGCTTGGGAGACAGGGGCTATGGCTACACCTTC
v_gene: TRBV24-1; abundance: -; d_gene: TRBD2; j_gene: TRBJ2-1; CDR3aa: CATSTFRTAGGQDEQFF; CDR3nt: TGTGCCACCAGTACGTTCCGTACAGCGGGGGGGCAAGATGAGCAGTTCTTC
v_gene: TRBV6-1; abundance: -; d_gene: -; j_gene: TRBJ1-6; CDR3aa: CASSETGDSPLHF; CDR3nt: TGTGCCAGCAGTGAAACGGGGGATTCACCCCTCCACTTT
v_gene: TRBV13; abundance: -; d_gene: -; j_gene: TRBJ1-4; CDR3aa: CASSNSRTANEKLFF; CDR3nt: TGTGCCAGCAGCAATTCCCGGACAGCCAATGAAAAACTGTTTTTT
v_gene: TRBV5-6; abundance: -; d_gene: TRBD2; j_gene: TRBJ2-1; CDR3aa: CASSLDSRGVNEQFF; CDR3nt: TGTGCCAGCAGCTTGGATTCGCGGGGGGTCAATGAGCAGTTCTTC
v_gene: TRBV4-1; abundance: -; d_gene: -; j_gene: TRBJ1-3; CDR3aa: CASSQGLSGNTIYF; CDR3nt: TGCGCCAGCAGCCAAGGACTCTCTGGAAACACCATATATTTT
v_gene: TRBV5-1; abundance: -; d_gene: -; j_gene: TRBJ2-3; CDR3aa: CGSTRAERTDTQYF; CDR3nt: TGCGGCAGCACCAGGGCGGAACGCACAGATACGCAGTATTTT
v_gene: TRBV10-3; abundance: -; d_gene: TRBD2; j_gene: TRBJ2-7; CDR3aa: CAIRAGLAGGSYEQYF; CDR3nt: TGTGCCATCCGAGCGGGACTAGCGGGGGGGTCCTACGAGCAGTACTTC
v_gene: TRBV6-5; abundance: -; d_gene: -; j_gene: TRBJ1-3; CDR3aa: CASSLADSGNTIYF; CDR3nt: TGTGCCAGCAGCCTTGCGGACTCTGGAAACACCATATATTTT
v_gene: TRBV30; abundance: once; d_gene: -; j_gene: TRBJ1-1; CDR3aa: CAGFRGATTEAFF; CDR3nt: TGTGCCGGGTTTCGGGGGGCGACCACTGAAGCTTTCTTT
v_gene: TRBV6-1; abundance: -; d_gene: -; j_gene: TRBJ1-2; CDR3aa: CASSEARRYSLGYGYTF; CDR3nt: TGTGCCAGCAGTGAAGCGCGAAGATACTCGCTAGGCTATGGCTACACCTTC
v_gene: TRBV20-1; abundance: few; d_gene: -; j_gene: TRBJ2-7; CDR3aa: CSASSSYEQYF; CDR3nt: TGCAGCGCCTCGAGTTCCTACGAGCAGTACTTC
v_gene: TRBV7-2; abundance: -; d_gene: TRBD1; j_gene: TRBJ2-5; CDR3aa: CASSLGGTGEETQYF; CDR3nt: TGTGCCAGCAGCTTAGGGGGGACAGGAGAAGAGACCCAGTACTTC
v_gene: TRBV19; abundance: -; d_gene: -; j_gene: TRBJ2-1; CDR3aa: CASSPESSTGGQFF; CDR3nt: TGTGCCAGTAGTCCGGAGAGTTCCACGGGTGGGCAGTTCTTC
v_gene: TRBV11-3; abundance: -; d_gene: -; j_gene: TRBJ2-1; CDR3aa: CASSSAQYDEQFF; CDR3nt: TGTGCCAGCAGTTCAGCGCAATATGATGAGCAGTTCTTC
v_gene: TRBV28; abundance: -; d_gene: -; j_gene: TRBJ1-1; CDR3aa: CASSLVSRGGVNTEAFF; CDR3nt: TGTGCCAGCAGTTTAGTGAGCAGGGGTGGGGTGAACACTGAAGCTTTCTTT
v_gene: TRBV6-5; abundance: few; d_gene: -; j_gene: TRBJ2-3; CDR3aa: CASRYMESTDTQYF; CDR3nt: TGTGCCAGCAGGTACATGGAGAGCACAGATACGCAGTATTTT